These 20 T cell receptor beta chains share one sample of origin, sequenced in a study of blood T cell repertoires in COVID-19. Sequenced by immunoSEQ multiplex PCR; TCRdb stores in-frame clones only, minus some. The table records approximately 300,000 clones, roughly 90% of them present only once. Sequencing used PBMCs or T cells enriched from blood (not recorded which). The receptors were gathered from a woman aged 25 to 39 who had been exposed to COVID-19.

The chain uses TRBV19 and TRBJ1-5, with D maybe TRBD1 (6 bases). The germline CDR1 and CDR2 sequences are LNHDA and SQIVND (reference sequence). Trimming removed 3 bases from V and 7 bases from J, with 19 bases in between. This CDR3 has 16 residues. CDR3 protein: CASSMGAVGASQPQHF. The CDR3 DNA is TGTGCCAGTAGTATGGGGGCCGTGGGGGCGAGCCAGCCCCAGCATTTT.

This CDR3 is CASRGLAGEYEQYF. The CDR3 bases are TGCGCCAGCAGAGGTCTAGCGGGGGAATACGAGCAGTACTTC. V and J are TRBV5-1 and TRBJ2-7; 10 positions match TRBD2. The CDR3 loop spans 14 amino acids. CDR1 and CDR2 (germline): SGHRS, YFSETQ. V lost 5 bases, J lost 4 bases, and 6 bases stayed unmatched.

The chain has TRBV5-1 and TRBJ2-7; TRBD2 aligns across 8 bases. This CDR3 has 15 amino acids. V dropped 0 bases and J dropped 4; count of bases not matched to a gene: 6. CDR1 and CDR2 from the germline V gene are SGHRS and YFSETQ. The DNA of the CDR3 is TGCGCCAGCAGCTTGGAGACTAGCGTTCGGTACGAGCAGTACTTC. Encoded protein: CASSLETSVRYEQYF.

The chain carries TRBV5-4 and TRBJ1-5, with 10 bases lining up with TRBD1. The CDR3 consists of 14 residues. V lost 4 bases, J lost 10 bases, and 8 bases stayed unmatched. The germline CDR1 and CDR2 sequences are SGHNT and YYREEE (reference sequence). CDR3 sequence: CASSLGTGDHPQHF. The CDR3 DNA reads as TGTGCCAGCAGCCTGGGGACAGGGGACCATCCCCAGCATTTT.

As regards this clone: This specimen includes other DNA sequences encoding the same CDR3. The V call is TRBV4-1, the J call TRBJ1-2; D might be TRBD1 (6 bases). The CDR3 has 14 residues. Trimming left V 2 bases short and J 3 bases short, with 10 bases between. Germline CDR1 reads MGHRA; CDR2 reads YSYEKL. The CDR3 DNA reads TGCGCCAGCAGCCAACCGGGACAAGACTATGGCTACACCTTC. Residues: CASSQPGQDYGYTF.

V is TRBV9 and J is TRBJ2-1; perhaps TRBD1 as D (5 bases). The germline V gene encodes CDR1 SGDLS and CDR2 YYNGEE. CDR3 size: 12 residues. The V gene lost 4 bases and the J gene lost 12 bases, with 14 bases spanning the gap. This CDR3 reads CASSPDIEVQFF. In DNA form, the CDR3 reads TGTGCCAGCAGCCCGGACATCGAAGTGCAGTTCTTC.

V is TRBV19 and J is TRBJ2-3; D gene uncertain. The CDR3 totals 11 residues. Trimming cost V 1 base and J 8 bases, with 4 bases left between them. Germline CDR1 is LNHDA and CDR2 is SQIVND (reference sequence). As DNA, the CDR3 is TGTGCCAGTAGTATAGGCGGTACGCAGTATTTT. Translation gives CASSIGGTQYF.

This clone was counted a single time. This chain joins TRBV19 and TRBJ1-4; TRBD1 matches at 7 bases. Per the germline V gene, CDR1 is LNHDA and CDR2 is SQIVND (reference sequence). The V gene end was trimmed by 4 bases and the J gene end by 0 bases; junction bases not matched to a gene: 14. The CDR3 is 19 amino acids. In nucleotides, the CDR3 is TGTGCCAGTAGTAGCCATTTCGGGACAGAGGAATCAACTAATGAAAAACTGTTTTTT. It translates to CASSSHFGTEESTNEKLFF.

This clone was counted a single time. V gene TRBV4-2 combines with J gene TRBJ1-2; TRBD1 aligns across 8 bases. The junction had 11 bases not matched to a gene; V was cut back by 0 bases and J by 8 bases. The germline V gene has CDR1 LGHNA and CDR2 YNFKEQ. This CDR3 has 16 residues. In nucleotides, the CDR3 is TGTGCCAGCAGCCAAGATTACGTGGACAGGGTTTTGGGCTACACCTTC. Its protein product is CASSQDYVDRVLGYTF.

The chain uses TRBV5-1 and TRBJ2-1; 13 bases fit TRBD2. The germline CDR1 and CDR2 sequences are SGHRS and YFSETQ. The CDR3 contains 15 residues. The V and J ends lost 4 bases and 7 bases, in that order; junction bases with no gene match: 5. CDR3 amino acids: CASSRLAGGGNEQFF. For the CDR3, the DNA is TGCGCCAGCAGCCGACTAGCGGGGGGCGGAAATGAGCAGTTCTTC.

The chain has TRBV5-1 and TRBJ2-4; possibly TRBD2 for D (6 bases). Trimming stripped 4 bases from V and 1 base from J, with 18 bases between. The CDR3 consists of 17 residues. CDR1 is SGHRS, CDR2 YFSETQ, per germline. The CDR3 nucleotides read TGCGCCAGCAGCGGGACGGGCACCCGGGGGGCCAAAAACATTCAGTACTTC. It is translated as CASSGTGTRGAKNIQYF.

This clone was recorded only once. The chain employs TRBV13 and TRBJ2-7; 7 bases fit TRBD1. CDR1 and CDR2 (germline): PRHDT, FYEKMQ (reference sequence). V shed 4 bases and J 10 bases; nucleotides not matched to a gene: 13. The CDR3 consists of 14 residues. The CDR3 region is CASSYRDRPMGQYF. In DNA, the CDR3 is TGTGCCAGCAGCTACCGGGACAGACCCATGGGCCAGTACTTC.

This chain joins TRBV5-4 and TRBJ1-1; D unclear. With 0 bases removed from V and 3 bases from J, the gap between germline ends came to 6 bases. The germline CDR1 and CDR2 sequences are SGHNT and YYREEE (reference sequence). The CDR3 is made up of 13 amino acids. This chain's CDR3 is CASSLAGDTEAFF. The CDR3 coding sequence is TGTGCCAGCAGCTTGGCCGGGGACACTGAAGCTTTCTTT.

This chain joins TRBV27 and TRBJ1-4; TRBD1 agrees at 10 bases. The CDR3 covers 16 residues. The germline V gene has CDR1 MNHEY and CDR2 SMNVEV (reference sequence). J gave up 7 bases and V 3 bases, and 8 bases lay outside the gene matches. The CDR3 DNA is TGTGCCAGCAGTTTCGTCTCGGGGACAGGGGCTGAAAAACTGTTTTTT. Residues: CASSFVSGTGAEKLFF.

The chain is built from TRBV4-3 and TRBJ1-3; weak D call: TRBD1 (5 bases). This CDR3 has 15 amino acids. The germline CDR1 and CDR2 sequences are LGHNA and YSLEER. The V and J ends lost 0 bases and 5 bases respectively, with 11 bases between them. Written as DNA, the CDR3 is TGCGCCAGCAGCCAAGATAGGCCAGGGCGAAACACCATATATTTT. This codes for CASSQDRPGRNTIYF.

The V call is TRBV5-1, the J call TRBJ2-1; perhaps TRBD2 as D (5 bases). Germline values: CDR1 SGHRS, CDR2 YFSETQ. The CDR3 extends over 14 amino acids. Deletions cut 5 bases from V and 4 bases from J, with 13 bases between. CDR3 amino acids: CASRLLDQYNEQFF. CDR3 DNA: TGCGCCAGCAGGTTACTAGACCAATACAATGAGCAGTTCTTC.

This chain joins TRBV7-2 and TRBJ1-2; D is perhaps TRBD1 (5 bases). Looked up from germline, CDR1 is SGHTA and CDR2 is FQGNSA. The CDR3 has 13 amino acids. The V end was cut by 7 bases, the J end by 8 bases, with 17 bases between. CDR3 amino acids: CASTVIRGEGYTF. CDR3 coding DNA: TGTGCCAGCACCGTAATAAGGGGCGAGGGCTACACCTTC.

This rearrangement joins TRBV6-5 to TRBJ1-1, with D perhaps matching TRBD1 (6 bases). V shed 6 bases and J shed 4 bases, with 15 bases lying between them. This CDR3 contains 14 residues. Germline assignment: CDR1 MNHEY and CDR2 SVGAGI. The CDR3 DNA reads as TGTGCCAGCAGCCAGGGGTGGGCCATCACTGAAGCTTTCTTT. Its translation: CASSQGWAITEAFF.

In DNA, the CDR3 is TGTGCCAGTAGCGACAGGGGAAACACCGGGGAGCTGTTTTTT. As protein: CASSDRGNTGELFF. The rearrangement uses TRBV19 and TRBJ2-2, with 8 bases fitting TRBD1. V shed 6 bases, J shed 2 bases, and the junction held 2 bases outside the gene matches. Germline loops: CDR1 LNHDA, CDR2 SQIVND (reference sequence). The CDR3 has 14 residues.

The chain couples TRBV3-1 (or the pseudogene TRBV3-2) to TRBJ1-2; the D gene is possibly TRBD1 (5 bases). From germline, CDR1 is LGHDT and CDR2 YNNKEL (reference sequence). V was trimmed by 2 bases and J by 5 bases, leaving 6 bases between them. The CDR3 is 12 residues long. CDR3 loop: CASSQQGYGYTF. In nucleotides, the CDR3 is TGTGCCAGCAGCCAACAGGGTTATGGCTACACCTTC.